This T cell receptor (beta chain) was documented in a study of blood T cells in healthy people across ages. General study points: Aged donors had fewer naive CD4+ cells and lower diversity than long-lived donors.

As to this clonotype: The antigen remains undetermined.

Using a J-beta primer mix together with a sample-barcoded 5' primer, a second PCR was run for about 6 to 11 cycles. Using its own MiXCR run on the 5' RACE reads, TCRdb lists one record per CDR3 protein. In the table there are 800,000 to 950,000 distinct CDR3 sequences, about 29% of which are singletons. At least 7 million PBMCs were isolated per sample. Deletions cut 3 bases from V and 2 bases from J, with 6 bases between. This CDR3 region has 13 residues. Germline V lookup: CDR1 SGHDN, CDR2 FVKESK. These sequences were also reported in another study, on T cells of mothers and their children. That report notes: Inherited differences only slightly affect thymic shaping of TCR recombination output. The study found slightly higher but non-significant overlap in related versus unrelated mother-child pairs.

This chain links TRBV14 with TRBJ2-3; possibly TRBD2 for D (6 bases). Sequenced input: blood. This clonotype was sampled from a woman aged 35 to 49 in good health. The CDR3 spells CASSQDYTDTQYF. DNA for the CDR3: TGTGCCAGCAGCCAGGACTACACAGATACGCAGTATTTT.